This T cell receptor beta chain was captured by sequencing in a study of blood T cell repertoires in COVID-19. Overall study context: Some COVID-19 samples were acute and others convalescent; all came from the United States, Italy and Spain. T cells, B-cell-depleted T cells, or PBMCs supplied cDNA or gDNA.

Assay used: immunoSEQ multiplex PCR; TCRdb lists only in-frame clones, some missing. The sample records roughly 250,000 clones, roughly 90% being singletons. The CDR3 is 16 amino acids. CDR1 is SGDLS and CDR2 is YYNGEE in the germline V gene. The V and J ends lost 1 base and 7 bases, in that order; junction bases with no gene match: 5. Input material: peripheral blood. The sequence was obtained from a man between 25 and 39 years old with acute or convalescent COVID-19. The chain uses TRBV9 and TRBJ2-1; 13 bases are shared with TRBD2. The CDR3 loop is CASSVSGLAGWNEQFF. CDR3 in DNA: TGTGCCAGCAGCGTATCGGGACTAGCGGGGTGGAATGAGCAGTTCTTC.